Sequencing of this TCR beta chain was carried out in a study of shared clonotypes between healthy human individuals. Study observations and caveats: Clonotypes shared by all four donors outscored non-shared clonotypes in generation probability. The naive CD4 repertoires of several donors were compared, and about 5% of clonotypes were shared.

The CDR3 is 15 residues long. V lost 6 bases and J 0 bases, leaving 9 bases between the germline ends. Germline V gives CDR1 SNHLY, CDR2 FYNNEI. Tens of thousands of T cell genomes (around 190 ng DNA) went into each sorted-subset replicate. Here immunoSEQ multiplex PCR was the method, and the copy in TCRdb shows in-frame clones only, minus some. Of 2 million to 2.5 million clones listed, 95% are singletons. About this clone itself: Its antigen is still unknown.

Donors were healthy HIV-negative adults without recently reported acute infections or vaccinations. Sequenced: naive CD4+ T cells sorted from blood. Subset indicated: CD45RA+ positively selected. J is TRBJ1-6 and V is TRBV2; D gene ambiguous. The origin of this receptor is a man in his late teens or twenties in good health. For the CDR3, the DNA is TGTGCCAGCAGCTCACAGCGCTCCTATAATTCACCCCTCCACTTT. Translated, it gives CASSSQRSYNSPLHF.